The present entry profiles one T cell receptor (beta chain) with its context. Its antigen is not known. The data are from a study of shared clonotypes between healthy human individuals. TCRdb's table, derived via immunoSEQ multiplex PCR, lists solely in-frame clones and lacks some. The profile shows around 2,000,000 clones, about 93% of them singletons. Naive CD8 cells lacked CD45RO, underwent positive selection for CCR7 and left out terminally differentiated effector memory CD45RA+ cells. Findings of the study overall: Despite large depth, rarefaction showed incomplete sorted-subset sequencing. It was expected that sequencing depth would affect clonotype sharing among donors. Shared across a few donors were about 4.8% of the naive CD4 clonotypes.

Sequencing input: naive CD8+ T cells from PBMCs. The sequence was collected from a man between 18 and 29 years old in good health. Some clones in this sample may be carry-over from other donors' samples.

The CDR3 DNA is TGTGCCAGCAGTTTTGTCCCCCGGGAAGTAGCTAACTATGGCTACACCTTC. Translating it yields CASSFVPREVANYGYTF. The chain joins TRBV28 to TRBJ1-2, with D hard to call. Trimming stripped 3 bases from V and 0 bases from J, with 17 bases between. This CDR3 comprises 17 residues. The germline gives CDR1 MDHEN, CDR2 SYDVKM.